This T cell receptor (beta chain) is from a study of graft-versus-host responses after intestinal transplantation. Turning to the study itself: Multivisceral, liver-intestinal, or isolated intestinal grafts were transplanted into recipients. All of the recipients had induction that used anti-thymocyte globulin, then tacrolimus and steroids for approximately 3 years.

On this clone: The antigen is unknown.

The CDR3 covers 12 residues. V was shortened by 9 bases and J by 1 base, with 8 bases between the two germline ends. CDR1 MNHNS and CDR2 SASEGT come from the germline V gene. Intraepithelial plus lamina propria lymphocytes were released by processing graft tissue. Study-wide findings and caveats: Early HvG declines after transplant were associated with peak circulating GvH clone levels.

Data came from immunoSEQ multiplex PCR; TCRdb stores just in-frame clones and leaves some out. The sample carries 15,000 to 20,000 clones, 80% recorded once. The input for sequencing was ileum tissue, taken approximately 110 days after intestinal transplant. The sequence derives from a human patient who received an intestinal transplant, so some T cells may come from the graft donor. The J gene is TRBJ2-3, the V gene TRBV6-1; D ambiguous. The CDR3 DNA reads TGTGCCAGTTCGGTGGGCACAGATACGCAGTATTTT. Protein sequence: CASSVGTDTQYF.